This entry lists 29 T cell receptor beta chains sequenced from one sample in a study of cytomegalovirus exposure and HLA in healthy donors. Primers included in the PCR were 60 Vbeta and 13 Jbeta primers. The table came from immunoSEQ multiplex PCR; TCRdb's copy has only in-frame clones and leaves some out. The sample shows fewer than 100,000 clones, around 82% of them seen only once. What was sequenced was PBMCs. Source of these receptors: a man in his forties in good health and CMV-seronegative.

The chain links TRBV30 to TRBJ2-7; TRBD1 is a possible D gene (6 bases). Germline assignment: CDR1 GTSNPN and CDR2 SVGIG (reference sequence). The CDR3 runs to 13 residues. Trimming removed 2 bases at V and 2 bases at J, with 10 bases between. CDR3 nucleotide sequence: TGTGCCTGGAGTATGGGGGCCCCCTACGAGCAGTACTTC. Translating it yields CAWSMGAPYEQYF. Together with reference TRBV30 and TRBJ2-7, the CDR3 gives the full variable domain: SQTIHQWPATLVQPVGSPLSLECTVEGTSNPNLYWYRQAAGRGLQLLFYSVGIGQISSEVPQNLSASRPQDRQFILSSKKLLLSDSGFYLCAWSMGAPYEQYFGPGTRLTVT.

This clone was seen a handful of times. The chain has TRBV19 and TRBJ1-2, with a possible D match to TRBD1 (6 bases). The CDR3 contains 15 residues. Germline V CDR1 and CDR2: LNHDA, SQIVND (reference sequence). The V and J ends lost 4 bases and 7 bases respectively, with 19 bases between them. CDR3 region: CASSTSGGARGGYTF. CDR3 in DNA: TGTGCCAGTAGTACCTCCGGGGGGGCTCGCGGTGGCTACACCTTC.

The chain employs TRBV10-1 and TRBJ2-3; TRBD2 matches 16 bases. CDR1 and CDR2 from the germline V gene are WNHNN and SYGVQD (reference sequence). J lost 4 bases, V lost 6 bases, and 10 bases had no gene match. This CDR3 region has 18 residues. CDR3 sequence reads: CASRGGTSGRAVADTQYF. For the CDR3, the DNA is TGCGCCAGCAGAGGGGGGACTAGCGGGAGGGCCGTGGCAGATACGCAGTATTTT.

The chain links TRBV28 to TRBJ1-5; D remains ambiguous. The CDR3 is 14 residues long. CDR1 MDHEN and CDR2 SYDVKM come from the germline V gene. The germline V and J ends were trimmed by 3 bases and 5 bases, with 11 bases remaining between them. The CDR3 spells CASSLEGRDQPQHF. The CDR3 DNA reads TGTGCCAGCAGTTTGGAGGGTCGGGATCAGCCCCAGCATTTT.

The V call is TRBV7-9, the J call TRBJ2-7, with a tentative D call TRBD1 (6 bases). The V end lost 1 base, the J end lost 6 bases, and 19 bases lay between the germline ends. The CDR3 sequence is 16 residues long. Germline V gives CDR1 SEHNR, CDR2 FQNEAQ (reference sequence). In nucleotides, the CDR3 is TGTGCCAGCAGCTTAGTGGTAGGGACAAACCCTATCGAGCAGTACTTC. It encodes CASSLVVGTNPIEQYF.

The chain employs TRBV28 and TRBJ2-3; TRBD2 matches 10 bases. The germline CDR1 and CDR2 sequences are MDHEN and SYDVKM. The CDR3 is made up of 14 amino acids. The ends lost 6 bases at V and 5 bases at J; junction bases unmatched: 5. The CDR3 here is CASSLAGAEDTQYF. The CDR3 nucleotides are TGTGCCAGCAGCCTAGCGGGGGCCGAAGATACGCAGTATTTT.

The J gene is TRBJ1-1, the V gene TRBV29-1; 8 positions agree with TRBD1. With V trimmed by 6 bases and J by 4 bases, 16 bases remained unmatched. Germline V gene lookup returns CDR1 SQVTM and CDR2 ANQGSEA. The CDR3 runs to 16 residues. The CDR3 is CSVTDPDRAKGTEAFF. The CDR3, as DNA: TGCAGCGTAACGGACCCGGACAGGGCCAAGGGCACTGAAGCTTTCTTT.

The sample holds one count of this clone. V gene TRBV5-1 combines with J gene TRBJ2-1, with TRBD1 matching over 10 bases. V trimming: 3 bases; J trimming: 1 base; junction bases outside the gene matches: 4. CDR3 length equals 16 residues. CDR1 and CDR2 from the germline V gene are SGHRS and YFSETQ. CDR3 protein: CASSWEDRGSYNEQFF. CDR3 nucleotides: TGCGCCAGCAGCTGGGAGGACAGGGGGTCCTACAATGAGCAGTTCTTC.

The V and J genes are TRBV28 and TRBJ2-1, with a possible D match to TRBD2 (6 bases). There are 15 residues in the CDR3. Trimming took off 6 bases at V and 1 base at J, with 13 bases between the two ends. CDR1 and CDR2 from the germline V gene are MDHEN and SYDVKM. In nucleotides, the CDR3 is TGTGCCAGCAGCCGAACCGGGACTTCCTACAATGAGCAGTTCTTC. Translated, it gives CASSRTGTSYNEQFF.

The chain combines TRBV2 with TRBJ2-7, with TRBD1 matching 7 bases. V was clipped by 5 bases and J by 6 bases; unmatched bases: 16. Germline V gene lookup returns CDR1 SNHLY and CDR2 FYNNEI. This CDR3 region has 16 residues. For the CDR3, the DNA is TGTGCCAGCAGTCTTCAAACAGGGGCTCGCTTTCTCGAGCAGTACTTC. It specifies CASSLQTGARFLEQYF.

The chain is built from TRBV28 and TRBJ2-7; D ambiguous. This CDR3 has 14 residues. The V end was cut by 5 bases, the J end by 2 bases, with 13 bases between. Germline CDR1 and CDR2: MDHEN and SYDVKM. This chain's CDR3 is CASSHQTAPYEQYF. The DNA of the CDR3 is TGTGCCAGCAGTCACCAGACTGCCCCCTACGAGCAGTACTTC.

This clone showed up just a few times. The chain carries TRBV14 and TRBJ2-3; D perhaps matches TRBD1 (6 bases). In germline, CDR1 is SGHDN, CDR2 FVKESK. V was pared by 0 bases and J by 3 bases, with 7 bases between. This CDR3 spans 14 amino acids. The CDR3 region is CASSQEDRTDTQYF. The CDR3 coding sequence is TGTGCCAGCAGCCAAGAGGACAGAACAGATACGCAGTATTTT.

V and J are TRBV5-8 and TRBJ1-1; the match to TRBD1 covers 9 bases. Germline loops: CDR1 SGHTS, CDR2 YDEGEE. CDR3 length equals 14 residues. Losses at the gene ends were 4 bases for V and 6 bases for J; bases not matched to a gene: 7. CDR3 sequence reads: CASSRGQGIAEAFF. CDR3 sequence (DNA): TGTGCCAGCAGCAGGGGACAGGGTATCGCTGAAGCTTTCTTT.

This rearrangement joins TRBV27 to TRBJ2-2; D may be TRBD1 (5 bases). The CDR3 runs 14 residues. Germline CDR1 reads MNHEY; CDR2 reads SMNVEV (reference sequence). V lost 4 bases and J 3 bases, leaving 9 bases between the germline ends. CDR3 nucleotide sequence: TGTGCCAGCAGTTATGGGGCGTACACCGGGGAGCTGTTTTTT. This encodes CASSYGAYTGELFF.

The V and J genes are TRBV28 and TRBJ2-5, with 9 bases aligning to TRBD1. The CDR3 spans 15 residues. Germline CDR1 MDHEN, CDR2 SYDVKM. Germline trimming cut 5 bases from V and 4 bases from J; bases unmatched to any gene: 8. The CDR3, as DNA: TGTGCCAGCAGTCTGCCCACAGGGGGCGGAGAGACCCAGTACTTC. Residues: CASSLPTGGGETQYF. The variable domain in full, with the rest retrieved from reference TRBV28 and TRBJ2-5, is DVKVTQSSRYLVKRTGEKVFLECVQDMDHENMFWYRQDPGLGLRLIYFSYDVKMKEKGDIPEGYSVSREKKERFSLILESASTNQTSMYLCASSLPTGGGETQYFGPGTRLLVL.

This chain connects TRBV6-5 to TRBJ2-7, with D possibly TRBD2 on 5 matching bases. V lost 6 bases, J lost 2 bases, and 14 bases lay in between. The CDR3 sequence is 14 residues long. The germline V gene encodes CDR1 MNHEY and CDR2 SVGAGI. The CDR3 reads CASRKRVEAYEQYF. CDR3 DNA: TGTGCCAGCAGGAAGAGGGTGGAGGCCTACGAGCAGTACTTC.

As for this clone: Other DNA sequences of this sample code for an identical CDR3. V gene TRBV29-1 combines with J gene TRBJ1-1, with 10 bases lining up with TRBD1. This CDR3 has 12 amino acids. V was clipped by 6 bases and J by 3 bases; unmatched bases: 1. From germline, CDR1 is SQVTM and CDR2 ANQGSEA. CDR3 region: CSVGQGDTEAFF. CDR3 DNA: TGCAGCGTCGGACAGGGGGACACTGAAGCTTTCTTT.

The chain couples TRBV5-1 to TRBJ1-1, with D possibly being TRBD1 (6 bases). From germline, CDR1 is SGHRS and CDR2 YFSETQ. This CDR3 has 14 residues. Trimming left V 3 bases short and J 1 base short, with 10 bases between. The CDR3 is CASSSTGKNTEAFF. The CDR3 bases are TGCGCCAGCAGCTCAACAGGGAAGAACACTGAAGCTTTCTTT.

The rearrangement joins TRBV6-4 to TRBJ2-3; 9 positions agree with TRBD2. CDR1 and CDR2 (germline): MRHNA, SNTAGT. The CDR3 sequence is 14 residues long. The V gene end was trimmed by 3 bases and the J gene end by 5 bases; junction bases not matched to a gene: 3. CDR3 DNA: TGTGCCAGCAGTGAGATAGCGGGGGTAGATACGCAGTATTTT. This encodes CASSEIAGVDTQYF.

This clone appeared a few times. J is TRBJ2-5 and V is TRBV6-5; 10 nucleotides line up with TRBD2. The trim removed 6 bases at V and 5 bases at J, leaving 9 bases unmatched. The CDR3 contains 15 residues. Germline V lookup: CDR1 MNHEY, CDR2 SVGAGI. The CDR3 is CASRGYGLAVETQYF. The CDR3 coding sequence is TGTGCCAGCAGGGGATATGGACTAGCGGTGGAGACCCAGTACTTC.

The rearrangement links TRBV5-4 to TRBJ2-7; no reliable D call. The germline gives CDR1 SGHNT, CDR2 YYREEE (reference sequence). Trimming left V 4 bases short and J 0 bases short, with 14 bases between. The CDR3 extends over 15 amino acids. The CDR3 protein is CASSTELTYSYEQYF. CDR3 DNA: TGTGCCAGCAGCACCGAATTGACTTACTCCTACGAGCAGTACTTC. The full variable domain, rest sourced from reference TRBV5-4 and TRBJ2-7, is ETGVTQSPTHLIKTRGQQVTLRCSSQSGHNTVSWYQQALGQGPQFIFQYYREEENGRGNFPPRFSGLQFPNYSSELNVNALELDDSALYLCASSTELTYSYEQYFGPGTRLTVT.

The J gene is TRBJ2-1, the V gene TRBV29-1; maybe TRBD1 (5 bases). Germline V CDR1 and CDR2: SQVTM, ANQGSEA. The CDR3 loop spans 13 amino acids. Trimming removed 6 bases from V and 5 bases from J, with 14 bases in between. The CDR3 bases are TGCAGCGTAGACAGAGTCGACCACAATGAGCAGTTCTTC. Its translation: CSVDRVDHNEQFF.

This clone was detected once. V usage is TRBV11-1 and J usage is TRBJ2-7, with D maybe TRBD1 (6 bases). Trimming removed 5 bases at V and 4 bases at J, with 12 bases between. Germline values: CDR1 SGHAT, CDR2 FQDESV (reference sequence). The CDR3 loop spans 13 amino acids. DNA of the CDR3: TGTGCCAGCAGCCCCAACAGGGTTTACGAGCAGTACTTC. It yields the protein CASSPNRVYEQYF.

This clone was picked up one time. The CDR3 here is CSVGDSPNQPQHF. The CDR3 nucleotides are TGCAGCGTTGGGGACAGTCCCAATCAGCCCCAGCATTTT. The rearrangement links TRBV29-1 to TRBJ1-5; 7 bases match TRBD1. The CDR3 extends over 13 amino acids. Unmatched junction bases numbered 3, after V lost 4 bases and J lost 3 bases. The germline V gene has CDR1 SQVTM and CDR2 ANQGSEA.

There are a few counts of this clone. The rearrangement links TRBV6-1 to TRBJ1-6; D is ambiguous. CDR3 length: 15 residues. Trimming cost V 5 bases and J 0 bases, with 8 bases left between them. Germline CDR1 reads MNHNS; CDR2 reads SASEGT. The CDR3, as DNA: TGTGCCAGCAGTACGAGGAGCTCCTATAATTCACCCCTCCACTTT. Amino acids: CASSTRSSYNSPLHF.

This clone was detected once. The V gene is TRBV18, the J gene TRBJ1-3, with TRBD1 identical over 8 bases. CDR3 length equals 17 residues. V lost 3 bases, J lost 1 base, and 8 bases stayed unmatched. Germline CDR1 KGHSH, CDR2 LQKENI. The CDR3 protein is CASSPRGQGYSGNTIYF. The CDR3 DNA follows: TGTGCCAGCTCACCCCGTGGACAGGGATATTCTGGAAACACCATATATTTT.

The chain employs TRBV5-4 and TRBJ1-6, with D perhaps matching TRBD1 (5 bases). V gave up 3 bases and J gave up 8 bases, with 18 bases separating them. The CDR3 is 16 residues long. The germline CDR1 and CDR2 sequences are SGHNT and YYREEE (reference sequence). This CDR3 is CASSSGRLSLDSPLHF. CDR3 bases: TGTGCCAGCAGCTCAGGGAGGCTCTCTCTTGATTCACCCCTCCACTTT.

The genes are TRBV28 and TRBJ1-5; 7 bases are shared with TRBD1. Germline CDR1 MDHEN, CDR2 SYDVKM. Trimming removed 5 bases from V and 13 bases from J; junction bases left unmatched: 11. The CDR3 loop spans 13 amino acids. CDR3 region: CASSVLGQVEQHF. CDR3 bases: TGTGCCAGCAGTGTCCTCGGACAGGTTGAACAGCATTTT.

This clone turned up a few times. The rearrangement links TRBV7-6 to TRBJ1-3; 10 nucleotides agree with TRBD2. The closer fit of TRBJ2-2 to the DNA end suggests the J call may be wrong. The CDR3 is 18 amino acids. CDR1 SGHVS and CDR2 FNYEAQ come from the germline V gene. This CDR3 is CASSSPWTSGVNTGELFF. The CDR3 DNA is TGTGCCAGCAGCTCCCCGTGGACTAGCGGTGTGAACACCGGGGAGCTGTTTTTT.